The 3 T cell receptor beta chains given below trace back to one sample, sequenced in a study of T-cell memory formation after mild COVID-19. Each CDR3 protein is one row after TCRdb ran MiXCR on the 5' RACE reads. The repertoire holds hundreds of thousands of distinct CDR3 sequences, with around 18% as singletons. The sample was PBMCs or a T cell subset sorted from them (not recorded which). Receptors originate from an adult woman who had mild COVID-19 (a few samples of this study predate the infection). Cell type and time point are not known.

The chain combines TRBV12-5 with TRBJ1-1, with TRBD1 matching 8 bases. Germline assignment: CDR1 LGHNT and CDR2 FRNRAP. V was clipped by 4 bases and J by 1 base; unmatched bases: 2. The CDR3 is 14 residues long. The CDR3 DNA is TGTGCTAGTGGTTCTCAGGGGGCGAACACTGAAGCTTTCTTT. This gives the protein CASGSQGANTEAFF.

The chain combines TRBV5-6 with TRBJ2-3, with D perhaps TRBD1 or TRBD2 (5 bases each). Germline V CDR1 and CDR2: SGHDT, YYEEEE. With 0 bases removed from V and 5 bases from J, the gap between germline ends came to 10 bases. CDR3 length: 14 amino acids. CDR3 loop: CASSLGDAVDTQYF. In DNA, the CDR3 is TGTGCCAGCAGCTTGGGGGACGCAGTAGATACGCAGTATTTT.

The rearrangement joins TRBV3-1 to TRBJ1-4, with a weak D call TRBD1 (6 bases). Germline CDR1 LGHDT, CDR2 YNNKEL (reference sequence). The CDR3 is 15 residues long. Deletions cut 4 bases from V and 0 bases from J, with 9 bases between. The DNA for the CDR3 is TGTGCCAGCAGCCTTGGGACACCAACTAATGAAAAACTGTTTTTT. Its translation is CASSLGTPTNEKLFF.